The 13 T cell receptor beta chains below come from one sample, sequenced in a study of T cell responses to AZD1222 COVID-19 vaccine. Profiling relied on immunoSEQ multiplex PCR, and the TCRdb table lists in-frame clones only, not all of them. This repertoire shows about 110,000 clones, roughly 89% found once; its top ten account for around 3.3%. The specimen comprised peripheral blood, sampled on day 0 of MenACWY control vaccination. These receptors were obtained from an adult in good health.

CDR3 residues: CASSSVLGGNQPQHF. The CDR3 DNA reads TGTGCCAGCAGCTCCGTCCTAGGGGGCAATCAGCCCCAGCATTTT. The V call is TRBV6-5, the J call TRBJ1-5, with a possible D match to TRBD1 (5 bases). The germline gives CDR1 MNHEY, CDR2 SVGAGI. The CDR3 extends over 15 amino acids. The V and J ends lost 6 bases and 2 bases respectively, with 14 bases between them.

The rearrangement links TRBV9 to TRBJ1-3; the D is unclear. Germline V gene sequence: CDR1 SGDLS, CDR2 YYNGEE. V was shortened by 4 bases and J by 2 bases, with 13 bases between the two germline ends. The CDR3 totals 15 residues. CDR3 sequence (DNA): TGTGCCAGCAGCCCCCAGAGTGGGACTGGAAACACCATATATTTT. Translated, it gives CASSPQSGTGNTIYF.

V usage is TRBV9 and J usage is TRBJ2-3, with D perhaps TRBD2 (5 bases). Germline V CDR1 and CDR2: SGDLS, YYNGEE. Trimming took off 3 bases at V and 7 bases at J, with 18 bases between the two ends. This CDR3 has 15 residues. DNA of the CDR3: TGTGCCAGCAGCGCCGAGGACTTTGTAACGAATACGCAGTATTTT. Its protein is CASSAEDFVTNTQYF.

The DNA of the CDR3 is TGTGCCAGCTCACCATTGGGACTTCCTCGGTACGAGCAGTACTTC. Amino acids: CASSPLGLPRYEQYF. V gene TRBV18 combines with J gene TRBJ2-7; a weak D match, TRBD2 (6 bases). V was clipped by 2 bases and J by 4 bases, with 15 bases between them. This CDR3 has 15 residues. Germline-derived CDR1 and CDR2 are KGHSH and LQKENI.

The V gene is TRBV21-1, the J gene TRBJ1-6; the tabulated D call, TRBD1, remains unverified against the DNA. TRBV21-1 represents a pseudogene. The CDR3 covers 15 residues. The CDR3 protein is CASSKGRTASSPLHF. DNA for the CDR3: TGTGCCAGCAGCAAAGGGCGGACAGCCAGTTCACCCCTCCACTTT.

The rearrangement joins TRBV7-8 to TRBJ1-2; possibly TRBD1 for D (6 bases). Trimming stripped 8 bases from V and 4 bases from J, with 14 bases between. This CDR3 region has 13 residues. Germline assignment: CDR1 SGHVS and CDR2 FQNEAQ. In DNA, the CDR3 is TGTGCCAGCCTTGGGGGGGGCCCCTATGGCTACACCTTC. It encodes CASLGGGPYGYTF.

V and J are TRBV30 and TRBJ2-7; D is perhaps TRBD1 (6 bases). This CDR3 is 12 amino acids long. V shed 5 bases and J shed 7 bases, with 15 bases lying between them. The germline gives CDR1 GTSNPN, CDR2 SVGIG (reference sequence). The CDR3 is CAWAPGAREQYF. CDR3 in DNA: TGTGCCTGGGCCCCAGGGGCGCGGGAGCAGTACTTC.

CDR3 DNA: TGTGCCAGCCGACAGGGGTTCAATCAGCCCCAGCATTTT. This codes for CASRQGFNQPQHF. The chain carries TRBV28 and TRBJ1-5, with 8 bases aligning to TRBD1. The CDR3 is 13 amino acids. J was trimmed by 3 bases and V by 8 bases; bases with no gene match: 3. Germline values: CDR1 MDHEN, CDR2 SYDVKM.

The chain uses TRBV5-1 and TRBJ1-2; D perhaps matches TRBD1 (5 bases). This CDR3 is 16 amino acids long. Germline CDR1 SGHRS, CDR2 YFSETQ. The V end lost 4 bases, the J end lost 5 bases, and 21 bases lay between the germline ends. Here the CDR3 reads CASSARGTQKTYGYTF. CDR3 nucleotide sequence: TGCGCCAGCAGCGCACGGGGGACCCAGAAGACGTATGGCTACACCTTC.

This clone was detected once. The gene calls are TRBV5-4 and TRBJ2-3; 7 bases line up with TRBD2. The CDR3 totals 16 residues. Unmatched junction bases numbered 6, after V lost 0 bases and J lost 2 bases. Germline V lookup: CDR1 SGHNT, CDR2 YYREEE (reference sequence). The CDR3 protein is CASSLGSSGPTDTQYF. The CDR3, as DNA: TGTGCCAGCAGCTTGGGGTCTAGCGGCCCCACAGATACGCAGTATTTT.

The CDR3 is CASSTQRGPKNIQYF. In DNA, the CDR3 is TGTGCCAGTAGCACCCAGCGCGGGCCCAAAAACATTCAGTACTTC. This chain uses TRBV19 with TRBJ2-4, with D perhaps TRBD2 (5 bases). Trimming took 6 bases from V and 2 from J, leaving 14 bases between them. The CDR3 covers 15 residues. CDR1 LNHDA and CDR2 SQIVND come from the germline V gene (reference sequence).

The chain has TRBV28 and TRBJ1-2; D is possibly TRBD1 (5 bases). Trimming pared 3 bases from V and 2 bases from J, leaving 10 bases between. The length of the CDR3 is 14 residues. Germline V lookup: CDR1 MDHEN, CDR2 SYDVKM. CDR3 amino acids: CASSFPRQNYGYTF. CDR3 in DNA: TGTGCCAGCAGTTTTCCTCGACAGAACTATGGCTACACCTTC.

The chain recombines TRBV4-1 with TRBJ1-1; D might be TRBD1 (6 bases). Germline CDR1 and CDR2: MGHRA and YSYEKL. Trimming took off 4 bases at V and 1 base at J, with 13 bases between the two ends. The CDR3 totals 15 residues. The CDR3 DNA follows: TGCGCCAGCAGCCGTCCGGGACAAACGAACACTGAAGCTTTCTTT. Translated, it gives CASSRPGQTNTEAFF.